A single sample is the source of the 5 T cell receptor beta chains below, sequenced in a study of OX40 agonist ivuxolimab in advanced cancers. Only in-frame clones appear in the TCRdb table, and some are missing; sequencing was by immunoSEQ multiplex PCR. The data show about 38,000 clones, 80% to 90% seen once. The source material was CD4+ or CD8+ T cells sorted from blood, sampled in a trial of the OX40 agonist ivuxolimab. The receptors stem from an adult with an advanced solid tumor such as melanoma, head and neck, liver or kidney cancer.

The chain carries TRBV28 and TRBJ2-3; 7 nucleotides align to TRBD1. The CDR3 spans 20 residues. Germline CDR1 is MDHEN and CDR2 is SYDVKM. V gave up 10 bases and J gave up 1 base; unmatched junction bases: 26. The chain's CDR3 is CATYGMTGKAFKEGTDTQYF. The CDR3 nucleotides are TGTGCCACCTACGGCATGACAGGGAAAGCGTTCAAGGAGGGCACAGATACGCAGTATTTT. The full variable domain, its missing parts supplied by reference TRBV28 and TRBJ2-3, is DVKVTQSSRYLVKRTGEKVFLECVQDMDHENMFWYRQDPGLGLRLIYFSYDVKMKEKGDIPEGYSVSREKKERFSLILESASTNQTSMYLCATYGMTGKAFKEGTDTQYFGPGTRLTVL.

V is TRBV27 and J is TRBJ2-2; D is unresolved. The germline gives CDR1 MNHEY, CDR2 SMNVEV (reference sequence). The CDR3 is 14 amino acids. V was shortened by 6 bases and J by 2 bases, with 10 bases between the two germline ends. The CDR3 region is CASSPLGNTGELFF. The CDR3, as DNA: TGTGCCAGCAGCCCCTTAGGAAACACCGGGGAGCTGTTTTTT.

This chain's CDR3 is CASSRQGLMNTEAFF. CDR3 DNA sequence: TGTGCCAGCAGCCGGCAGGGGTTAATGAACACTGAAGCTTTCTTT. The chain is built from TRBV5-8 and TRBJ1-1; a possible D gene is TRBD1 (6 bases). Trimming cost V 4 bases and J 0 bases, with 13 bases left between them. The germline CDR1 and CDR2 sequences are SGHTS and YDEGEE. This CDR3 region has 15 residues.

The chain employs TRBV7-8 and TRBJ2-3, with TRBD2 matching 13 bases. Germline V gene sequence: CDR1 SGHVS, CDR2 FQNEAQ. V was pared by 5 bases and J by 7 bases, with 15 bases of the junction left unmatched. CDR3 size: 18 residues. CDR3 sequence reads: CASSPNRLAGGRENTQYF. The CDR3 nucleotides read TGTGCCAGCAGCCCGAACCGACTAGCGGGGGGCCGGGAAAATACGCAGTATTTT. The entire variable domain, with the rest obtained from reference TRBV7-8 and TRBJ2-3, is as follows: GAGVSQSPRYKVAKRGQDVALRCDPISGHVSLFWYQQALGQGPEFLTYFQNEAQLDKSGLPSDRFFAERPEGSVSTLKIQRTQQEDSAVYLCASSPNRLAGGRENTQYFGPGTRLTVL.

The chain links TRBV11-2 to TRBJ2-3; D remains unclear. The V and J ends lost 2 bases and 6 bases respectively, with 12 bases between them. This CDR3 comprises 14 residues. Germline V gene data show CDR1 as SGHAT and CDR2 as FQNNGV. The CDR3 loop is CASSLYMGGDTQYF. DNA for the CDR3: TGTGCCAGCAGCTTATATATGGGTGGGGATACGCAGTATTTT.